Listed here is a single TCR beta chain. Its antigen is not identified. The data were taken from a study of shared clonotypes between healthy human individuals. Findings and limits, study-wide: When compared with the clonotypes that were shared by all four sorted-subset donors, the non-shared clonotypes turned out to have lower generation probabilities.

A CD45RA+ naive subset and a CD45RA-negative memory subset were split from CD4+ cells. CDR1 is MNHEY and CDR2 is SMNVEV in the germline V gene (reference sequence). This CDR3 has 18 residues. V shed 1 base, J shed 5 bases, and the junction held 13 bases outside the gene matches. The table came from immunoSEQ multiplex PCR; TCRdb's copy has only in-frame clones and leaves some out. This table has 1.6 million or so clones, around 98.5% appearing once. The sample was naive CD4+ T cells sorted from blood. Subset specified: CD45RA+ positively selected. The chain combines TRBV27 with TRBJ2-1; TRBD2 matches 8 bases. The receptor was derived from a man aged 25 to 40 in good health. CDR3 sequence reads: CASSLFMTSADGDNEQFF. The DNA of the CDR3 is TGTGCCAGCAGTTTATTTATGACTAGCGCTGATGGGGACAATGAGCAGTTCTTC.